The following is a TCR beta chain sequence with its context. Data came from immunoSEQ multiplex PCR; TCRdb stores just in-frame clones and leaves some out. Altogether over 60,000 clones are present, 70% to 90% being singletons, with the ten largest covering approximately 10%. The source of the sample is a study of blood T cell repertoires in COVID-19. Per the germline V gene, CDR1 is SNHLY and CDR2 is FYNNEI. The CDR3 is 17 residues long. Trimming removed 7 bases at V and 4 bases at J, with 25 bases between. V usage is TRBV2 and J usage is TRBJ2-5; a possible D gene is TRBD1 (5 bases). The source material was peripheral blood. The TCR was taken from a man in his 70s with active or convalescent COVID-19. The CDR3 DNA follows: TGTGCCAGCACGGTGATGTCTCAGGGTTTCGATCGAGAGACCCAGTACTTC. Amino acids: CASTVMSQGFDRETQYF.